The following is a TCR beta chain sequence with its context. Authors' data handling: For nucleated cells, counts were estimated from reference gene primer amplification. Assay: immunoSEQ multiplex PCR; the TCRdb copy retains only in-frame clones and omits some. V and J calls and clone size follow that table, whereas D and trimming were derived from the DNA. The table lists around 100,000 clones, 85% of them singletons. This record belongs to a study of blood T cell repertoires in COVID-19. In the study overall: COVID-19 samples collected from the United States, Italy and Spain covered acute and convalescent phases. PBMCs, B-cell-depleted T cells, or T cells were the source of the cDNA or gDNA that made up the material.

The CDR3 consists of 15 residues. Germline V gives CDR1 SGHAT, CDR2 FQNNGV. V lost 4 bases, J lost 6 bases, and 19 bases lay in between. The sequenced sample consisted of peripheral blood. The chain employs TRBV11-2 and TRBJ2-7; tentatively, D is TRBD2 (6 bases). This receptor was obtained from a man in his fifties or sixties with active or convalescent COVID-19. CDR3 sequence reads: CASSSAAGTVPEQYF. The CDR3 nucleotides are TGTGCCAGCAGCTCAGCTGCCGGGACTGTCCCCGAGCAGTACTTC.